This T cell receptor beta chain was profiled in a study of shared clonotypes between healthy human individuals. Whole-study results and caveats: Only blood was sampled, and tissue TCR repertoires likely differ from blood ones.

TCRdb's table, derived via immunoSEQ multiplex PCR, lists solely in-frame clones and lacks some. The table includes about 1 million clones, around 74% detected once. Into CD45RA+ naive and CD45RA-negative memory subsets, the CD4+ cells were split. Germline V gene data show CDR1 as SGHRS and CDR2 as YFSETQ. CDR3 length equals 13 residues. The V end lost 4 bases, the J end lost 5 bases, and 11 bases lay between the germline ends. Concerning this clone itself: Its antigen is unidentified.

The chain is built from TRBV5-1 and TRBJ2-3; D is ambiguous. The sequencing sample was made of memory CD4+ T cells sorted from blood. Subset here: CD45RA-negative fraction. This clonotype was sampled from a man between 18 and 35 years old in good health. CDR3 loop: CASSGHQGDTQYF. DNA of the CDR3: TGCGCCAGCAGCGGGCATCAAGGAGATACGCAGTATTTT.